This passage covers 10 T cell receptor beta chains from one sample sequenced in a study of read filtering for tumor transcriptome and immune sequencing. The library was built from around 0.4 ug RNA with molecular barcoded adaptors for alpha/delta and beta/gamma chains. TCRdb processed the reads anew with MiXCR; each CDR3 protein has one entry. The sample holds tens of thousands of distinct CDR3 sequences, roughly 19% seen once. The sequenced sample was a population of CD138-negative cells sorted from bone marrow. The receptors stem from a donor over 35 with multiple myeloma.

This clonotype was counted at least ten times. The chain recombines TRBV7-6 with TRBJ1-1; perhaps TRBD1 as D (6 bases). The length of the CDR3 is 17 residues. From germline, CDR1 is SGHVS and CDR2 FNYEAQ. V was shortened by 3 bases and J by 0 bases, with 17 bases between the two germline ends. The CDR3: CASSFQSAGGMNTEAFF. For the CDR3, the DNA is TGTGCCAGCAGCTTCCAATCCGCTGGGGGCATGAACACTGAAGCTTTCTTT. The full variable domain, in which reference TRBV7-6 and TRBJ1-1 provide the parts outside the CDR3, is GAGVSQSPRYKVTKRGQDVALRCDPISGHVSLYWYRQALGQGPEFLTYFNYEAQQDKSGLPNDRFSAERPEGSISTLTIQRTEQRDSAMYRCASSFQSAGGMNTEAFFGQGTRLTVV.

Worth noting for this clonotype: A much larger clone lies one base from this, so it may be a read error. V usage is TRBV30 and J usage is TRBJ1-1; D not resolved. Trimming shortened V by 8 bases and J by 5 bases, and 15 bases separated the two germline ends. The CDR3 length is 12 residues. Germline loops: CDR1 GTSNPN, CDR2 SVGIG (reference sequence). DNA for the CDR3: TGTGCCCGGACCCTAGGGCATACTGAAGCTTTCTTT. It codes for CARTLGHTEAFF.

Details on this clonotype: This probably arose from a read error, given a far larger clone one base away. The chain has TRBV12-3 or TRBV12-4 and TRBJ2-2; D ambiguous. Trimming pared 7 bases from V and 4 bases from J, leaving 10 bases between. This CDR3 region has 13 residues. As DNA, the CDR3 is TGTGCCAGCACCCCAGCCTTCACCGGGGAGCTGTTTTTT. Amino acids: CASTPAFTGELFF.

Worth noting for this clonotype: This could be a read error, since a much larger clone is one nucleotide away. The chain's CDR3 is CASREYSSGRADTQYF. The DNA of the CDR3 is TGCGCCAGCAGAGAGTACTCTAGCGGGAGGGCAGATACGCAGTATTTT. The V gene is TRBV10-2, the J gene TRBJ2-3; 12 bases fit TRBD2. Germline CDR1 and CDR2: WSHSY and SAAADI. The CDR3 is 16 amino acids.

The table lists this clonotype with many counts. The chain has TRBV6-5 and TRBJ2-1; D is perhaps TRBD1 (5 bases). With 5 bases removed from V and 9 bases from J, the gap between germline ends came to 14 bases. This CDR3 comprises 13 residues. The V gene's germline CDR1 is MNHEY and CDR2 SVGAGI. This CDR3 reads CASSNSRRVEQFF. The CDR3 DNA reads as TGTGCCAGCAGTAATTCCCGCAGGGTTGAGCAGTTCTTC.

Ten or more counts support this clonotype. J is TRBJ1-1 and V is TRBV30; unclear D gene. This CDR3 is built from 17 residues. Germline V gives CDR1 GTSNPN, CDR2 SVGIG (reference sequence). V lost 0 bases to trimming and J lost 4 bases, with 21 bases between them. The CDR3 coding sequence is TGTGCCTGGAGTGTACGGATTCCCTCCCCGCGGGGCACTGAAGCTTTCTTT. Translating it yields CAWSVRIPSPRGTEAFF.

The J gene is TRBJ1-4, the V gene TRBV28, with a weak D call TRBD1 (6 bases). Germline values: CDR1 MDHEN, CDR2 SYDVKM. Trimming shortened V by 5 bases and J by 0 bases, and 10 bases separated the two germline ends. The CDR3 extends over 15 amino acids. The CDR3 reads CASSTGQSTNEKLFF. The CDR3, as DNA: TGTGCCAGCAGTACCGGACAGTCAACTAATGAAAAACTGTTTTTT.

This clonotype was seen many times. The V and J genes are TRBV5-1 and TRBJ2-6; D may be TRBD1 (6 bases). V was clipped by 3 bases and J by 0 bases, with 16 bases between them. This CDR3 is 18 amino acids long. Germline V gives CDR1 SGHRS, CDR2 YFSETQ. The CDR3 nucleotides are TGCGCCAGCAGCTCGACCTTTGGACAGAGCTCTGGGGCCAACGTCCTGACTTTC. Amino acid sequence: CASSSTFGQSSGANVLTF.

This clonotype was counted many times. The chain combines TRBV7-2 with TRBJ2-7; TRBD2 is a possible D gene (5 bases). This CDR3 is 13 amino acids long. The germline V and J ends were trimmed by 5 bases and 3 bases, with 11 bases remaining between them. The V gene's germline CDR1 is SGHTA and CDR2 FQGNSA. The CDR3 sequence: CASSLGINYEQYF. In nucleotides, the CDR3 is TGTGCCAGCAGCCTCGGGATTAACTACGAGCAGTACTTC.

This clonotype was seen ten or more times. The V and J genes are TRBV6-5 and TRBJ2-5; TRBD2 matches 8 bases. CDR3 length: 15 amino acids. In germline, CDR1 is MNHEY, CDR2 SVGAGI. CDR3 bases: TGTTCCTCGGGACGGGAGGGGGGTATTTGGGAGACCCAGTACTTC. Translation gives CSSGREGGIWETQYF.